These 20 T cell receptor beta chains came from one sample sequenced in a study of blood T cells in healthy people across ages. Together with a sample-barcoded 5' primer, a J-beta primer mix was included in a second PCR lasting about 6 to 11 cycles. TCRdb redid the calling of the 5' RACE reads with MiXCR, one entry per CDR3 protein. The sample lists roughly 1.6 million distinct CDR3 sequences; about 31% were seen once. Specimen: blood. These receptors originate from a woman in her twenties or thirties in good health.

The chain carries TRBV5-1 and TRBJ2-3; a weak D match, TRBD2 (5 bases). Germline V gene data show CDR1 as SGHRS and CDR2 as YFSETQ. This CDR3 contains 16 residues. The V end was cut by 2 bases, the J end by 5 bases, with 18 bases between. The CDR3 DNA reads as TGCGCCAGCAGCTTAAGGCGGGTTAGACGGGGAGATACGCAGTATTTT. Translating gives CASSLRRVRRGDTQYF.

The chain couples TRBV20-1 to TRBJ2-3; 15 bases agree with TRBD2. V gave up 8 bases and J gave up 8 bases; unmatched junction bases: 8. Germline V gives CDR1 DFQATT, CDR2 SNEGSKA (reference sequence). This CDR3 is 14 amino acids long. CDR3 DNA sequence: TGCAGTTGCCTGGGACTAGCGGGAGGAGCTACGCAGTATTTT. This gives the protein CSCLGLAGGATQYF.

The chain joins TRBV12-3 or TRBV12-4 to TRBJ2-1; D may match TRBD1 or TRBD2 (5 bases each). Trimming took 2 bases from V and 13 from J, leaving 27 bases between them. The CDR3 totals 17 residues. This chain's CDR3 is CASSLSLGTGGEETQFF. CDR3 bases: TGTGCCAGCAGTTTATCCCTCGGGACGGGTGGAGAAGAGACCCAGTTCTTC.

The chain has TRBV20-1 and TRBJ2-3; D is ambiguous. CDR3 length: 15 amino acids. Germline V gives CDR1 DFQATT, CDR2 SNEGSKA (reference sequence). V lost 1 base to trimming and J lost 1 base, with 12 bases between them. The CDR3 sequence is CSARVDRLRTDTQYF. The CDR3 DNA is TGCAGTGCTAGAGTCGACCGATTACGCACAGATACGCAGTATTTT.

This clonotype has just a few counts. The V gene is TRBV5-1, the J gene TRBJ2-7; D may correspond to TRBD1 or TRBD2 (5 bases each). The V gene's germline CDR1 is SGHRS and CDR2 YFSETQ. Trimming shortened V by 4 bases and J by 0 bases, and 14 bases separated the two germline ends. CDR3 length: 15 residues. The CDR3 DNA follows: TGCGCCAGCAGCACCGGGACGCCTGACTCCTACGAGCAGTACTTC. Its translation: CASSTGTPDSYEQYF.

A note on this clonotype: The junction departs from germline at one end; a sequencing error may be responsible. The CDR3 DNA reads TGTGCCATCAGTCCAGGACTAGCGGGCAACACCGGGGAGCGGTTTTTT. Translating it yields CAISPGLAGNTGERFF. The genes are TRBV10-3 and TRBJ2-2; 11 positions agree with TRBD2. CDR1 is ENHRY and CDR2 is SYGVKD in the germline V gene. The CDR3 spans 16 residues.

The V and J genes are TRBV7-8 and TRBJ2-1, with 9 bases that match TRBD1. Trimming at V came to 2 bases and at J to 5 bases, leaving 10 bases not matched to a gene. This CDR3 is built from 17 residues. CDR1 and CDR2 (germline): SGHVS, FQNEAQ. This CDR3 is CASSLSSGTGSDNEQFF. The DNA of the CDR3 is TGTGCCAGCAGCTTAAGTTCCGGGACAGGGTCGGACAATGAGCAGTTCTTC.

This clonotype was observed many times. CDR3 nucleotide sequence: TGTGCCAGCAGTCACCTGGGTCAGGAGGAGACCCAGTACTTC. It yields the protein CASSHLGQEETQYF. The chain carries TRBV6-2 or TRBV6-3 and TRBJ2-5; D not certain. Per the germline V gene, CDR1 is MNHEY and CDR2 is SVGEGT. The CDR3 has 14 amino acids. The V and J ends lost 5 bases and 5 bases respectively, with 15 bases between them.

The chain has TRBV13 and TRBJ2-1; D is ambiguous. CDR3 length: 15 amino acids. Trimming removed 1 base from V and 6 bases from J, with 13 bases in between. Germline lookup yields CDR1 PRHDT and CDR2 FYEKMQ (reference sequence). As DNA, the CDR3 is TGTGCCAGCAGCTTAGAGGTGGCCCTTCCCAATGAGCAGTTCTTC. Its translation: CASSLEVALPNEQFF.

This clonotype turned up a few times. This chain links TRBV5-1 with TRBJ2-5; perhaps TRBD1 as D (6 bases). This CDR3 spans 17 amino acids. Looked up from germline, CDR1 is SGHRS and CDR2 is YFSETQ. V lost 0 bases, J lost 2 bases, and 17 bases lay in between. The CDR3 sequence is CASSLALGTLKQETQYF. In DNA, the CDR3 is TGCGCCAGCAGCTTGGCCCTGGGGACACTAAAACAAGAGACCCAGTACTTC.

The V gene is TRBV5-1, the J gene TRBJ2-5, with a tentative D call TRBD2 (5 bases). V lost 0 bases, J lost 3 bases, and 21 bases lay in between. The CDR3 runs to 18 residues. Germline assignment: CDR1 SGHRS and CDR2 YFSETQ. The CDR3 DNA sequence: TGCGCCAGCAGCTTGGTGGTCCTAGCCTCACCGGGAAAAGAGACCCAGTACTTC. Translated, it gives CASSLVVLASPGKETQYF.

This clonotype was seen repeatedly, ten times or more. The rearrangement joins TRBV29-1 to TRBJ2-5; 11 bases line up with TRBD2. This CDR3 has 13 amino acids. CDR1 and CDR2 (germline): SQVTM, ANQGSEA. V was pared by 6 bases and J by 10 bases, with 10 bases of the junction left unmatched. CDR3 nucleotides: TGCAGCGTGGGAACTAGCGGGGGCTGGAACCAGTACTTC. This translates into CSVGTSGGWNQYF.

Of note for this clonotype: The germline gene is not matched at one end of the junction; a read error may be the cause. The chain employs TRBV20-1 and TRBJ2-1; 13 bases are a match to TRBD2. The germline V gene has CDR1 DFQATT and CDR2 SNEGSKA (reference sequence). The CDR3 covers 18 residues. In nucleotides, the CDR3 is TGCAGTACTAGAGGAGGGACTAGCGGGAAATCCGGACACAATGAGCAGTTCTTC. Its protein product is CSTRGGTSGKSGHNEQFF.

This clonotype has more than one count but fewer than ten. The CDR3 nucleotides are TGTGCCAGCAGCCACCACCTAGCGGCTAGCACAGATACGCAGTATTTT. Protein sequence: CASSHHLAASTDTQYF. The V and J genes are TRBV3-1 and TRBJ2-3; 7 bases align to TRBD2. The CDR3 spans 16 residues. Trimming at V came to 3 bases and at J to 0 bases, leaving 6 bases not matched to a gene. CDR1 is LGHDT and CDR2 is YNNKEL in the germline V gene (reference sequence).

This chain joins TRBV28 and TRBJ2-1; D might be TRBD2 (6 bases). The CDR3 runs to 14 residues. CDR1 is MDHEN, CDR2 SYDVKM, per germline. V shed 6 bases and J shed 3 bases, with 12 bases lying between them. The CDR3 protein is CASRRDFLYNEQFF. The CDR3, as DNA: TGTGCCAGCAGGAGGGACTTTCTCTACAATGAGCAGTTCTTC.

The chain uses TRBV7-2 and TRBJ2-1, with D possibly being TRBD1 (7 bases). Germline CDR1 SGHTA, CDR2 FQGNSA. This CDR3 spans 16 amino acids. The V end was cut by 0 bases, the J end by 5 bases, with 14 bases between. DNA for the CDR3: TGTGCCAGCAGCTTAGCATTGGAGGGGGCGGACAATGAGCAGTTCTTC. Its protein product is CASSLALEGADNEQFF.

V gene TRBV7-9 combines with J gene TRBJ2-4, with D maybe TRBD2 (6 bases). Germline V CDR1 and CDR2: SEHNR, FQNEAQ (reference sequence). The CDR3 is made up of 13 amino acids. V was shortened by 2 bases and J by 7 bases, with 9 bases between the two germline ends. The CDR3 loop reads CASSLQGGNIQYF. The CDR3 bases are TGTGCCAGCAGCTTACAGGGAGGTAACATTCAGTACTTC.

The table lists this clonotype with a count of one. The V and J genes are TRBV12-3 or TRBV12-4 and TRBJ1-2; 8 nucleotides line up with TRBD1. The CDR3 runs to 13 residues. The V segment lost 3 bases and the J segment 7 bases; nucleotides outside the gene matches: 4. The CDR3: CASSFPGGSGYTF. The CDR3 nucleotides are TGTGCCAGCAGTTTTCCAGGGGGCTCTGGCTACACCTTC.

This clonotype was detected a few times. The chain couples TRBV7-9 to TRBJ2-4; 7 nucleotides align to TRBD2. The CDR3 spans 18 residues. The ends lost 5 bases at V and 4 bases at J; junction bases unmatched: 17. Germline V CDR1 and CDR2: SEHNR, FQNEAQ (reference sequence). CDR3 nucleotides: TGTGCCAGCAGCCACACGACAACCGTCAGCGGGGCAAAAAACATTCAGTACTTC. It yields the protein CASSHTTTVSGAKNIQYF.

This clonotype has a handful of counts. V usage is TRBV12-3 or TRBV12-4 and J usage is TRBJ2-7; D is uncertain. This CDR3 region has 13 residues. With 3 bases removed from V and 6 bases from J, the gap between germline ends came to 12 bases. In nucleotides, the CDR3 is TGTGCCAGCAGTTTTGCTAAGCTCGGCGAGCAGTACTTC. Amino acid sequence: CASSFAKLGEQYF.